Each of the 22 T cell receptor beta chains below was sequenced from the same sample in a study of blood T cell repertoires in COVID-19. The table came from immunoSEQ multiplex PCR; TCRdb's copy has only in-frame clones and leaves some out. Of about 100,000 clones in the sample, about 87% were seen once. The source material was peripheral blood. These TCRs come from a man aged 50-59 years with acute or convalescent COVID-19.

The rearrangement uses TRBV6-1 and TRBJ2-6; maybe TRBD1 (6 bases). Germline values: CDR1 MNHNS, CDR2 SASEGT. This CDR3 region has 18 residues. The V end was cut by 3 bases, the J end by 0 bases, with 15 bases between. Written as DNA, the CDR3 is TGTGCCAGCAGTGACCCTCTAGGCAGGGGCTCTGGGGCCAACGTCCTGACTTTC. Translation gives CASSDPLGRGSGANVLTF.

V is TRBV5-1 and J is TRBJ1-4; 8 bases map to TRBD1. V lost 0 bases, J lost 8 bases, and 6 bases stayed unmatched. The CDR3 runs 15 residues. Germline V gene sequence: CDR1 SGHRS, CDR2 YFSETQ. CDR3: CASSLDGRGQEKLFF. The CDR3 region has the DNA TGCGCCAGCAGCTTGGATGGCAGGGGGCAAGAAAAACTGTTTTTT.

The chain recombines TRBV4-2 with TRBJ2-5, with 9 bases that match TRBD2. The germline V gene encodes CDR1 LGHNA and CDR2 YNFKEQ. After removal of 4 bases from V and 4 bases from J, the junction contained 10 bases not matched to a gene. There are 16 residues in the CDR3. Here the CDR3 DNA reads TGTGCCAGCAGCCTTACACGGACTAGCGTGGGAGAGACCCAGTACTTC. Its protein product is CASSLTRTSVGETQYF.

The chain joins TRBV11-2 to TRBJ1-5; D possibly corresponds to TRBD1 (5 bases). CDR1 SGHAT and CDR2 FQNNGV come from the germline V gene. The CDR3 is 19 residues long. Trimming removed 2 bases from V and 3 bases from J, with 23 bases in between. The CDR3 bases are TGTGCCAGCAGCTTATCGGGAGGGGACGGGAAGTATATCAATCAGCCCCAGCATTTT. Residues: CASSLSGGDGKYINQPQHF.

V is TRBV5-1 and J is TRBJ2-7; 7 bases align to TRBD1. J was trimmed by 3 bases and V by 4 bases; bases with no gene match: 7. CDR1 SGHRS and CDR2 YFSETQ come from the germline V gene. This CDR3 is built from 14 residues. In nucleotides, the CDR3 is TGCGCCAGCAGCGACCGACAGGGTCTCTACGAGCAGTACTTC. Translating it yields CASSDRQGLYEQYF.

The genes are TRBV30 and TRBJ2-7; D may be TRBD1 (5 bases). This CDR3 contains 16 residues. Trimming took off 0 bases at V and 6 bases at J, with 21 bases between the two ends. Germline assignment: CDR1 GTSNPN and CDR2 SVGIG (reference sequence). The CDR3 coding sequence is TGTGCCTGGAGTGTACTCGGCACAACCTTAAGGGGCGAGCAGTACTTC. It yields the protein CAWSVLGTTLRGEQYF.

This clone has just one count. The rearrangement links TRBV28 to TRBJ2-1, with D possibly being TRBD1 (6 bases). The CDR3 is made up of 15 amino acids. Between the trimmed V and J ends, which lost 6 bases and 5 bases, there was a span of 17 bases. The germline gives CDR1 MDHEN, CDR2 SYDVKM. CDR3 DNA: TGTGCCAGCAGCTCGACAGGTTACGGAGACAATGAGCAGTTCTTC. Amino acids: CASSSTGYGDNEQFF.

This clone was seen a few times. This sequence joins TRBV19 and TRBJ1-1; D remains unclear. The V gene's germline CDR1 is LNHDA and CDR2 SQIVND (reference sequence). This CDR3 region has 16 residues. V lost 7 bases, J lost 0 bases, and 18 bases lay in between. The CDR3 protein is CASTPRGPHLNTEAFF. The DNA for the CDR3 is TGTGCCAGTACCCCCCGAGGGCCTCACTTGAACACTGAAGCTTTCTTT. The whole variable domain, remainder taken from reference TRBV19 and TRBJ1-1, is DGGITQSPKYLFRKEGQNVTLSCEQNLNHDAMYWYRQDPGQGLRLIYYSQIVNDFQKGDIAEGYSVSREKKESFPLTVTSAQKNPTAFYLCASTPRGPHLNTEAFFGQGTRLTVV.

The chain combines TRBV12-3 or TRBV12-4 with TRBJ1-6, with D maybe TRBD1 (6 bases). The ends were cut back, 6 bases at V and 9 bases at J, with 12 bases in the middle. The CDR3 spans 13 residues. Here the CDR3 reads CASSGQLGSPLHF. CDR3 DNA sequence: TGTGCCAGCAGCGGACAGCTGGGTTCACCCCTCCACTTT.

DNA of the CDR3: TGTGCCAGCAGCTTACCCCGGGAGGATACGCAGTATTTT. Its protein product is CASSLPREDTQYF. The chain couples TRBV7-8 to TRBJ2-3; D may be TRBD2 (6 bases). Germline lookup yields CDR1 SGHVS and CDR2 FQNEAQ. The V end lost 2 bases, the J end lost 6 bases, and 9 bases lay between the germline ends. The CDR3 covers 13 residues.

The rearrangement links TRBV6-1 to TRBJ2-5; 7 bases fit TRBD2. The germline CDR1 and CDR2 sequences are MNHNS and SASEGT. The J segment lost 4 bases and the V segment lost 1 base, leaving 0 bases of the junction unmatched. This CDR3 comprises 13 residues. The CDR3 region has the DNA TGTGCCAGCAGTGAAGGGGGGGGAGAGACCCAGTACTTC. Protein product: CASSEGGGETQYF.

The gene calls are TRBV28 and TRBJ2-2; D may be TRBD1 (6 bases). With 3 bases removed from V and 1 base from J, the gap between germline ends came to 12 bases. Per germline, CDR1 MDHEN and CDR2 SYDVKM. The CDR3 has 16 amino acids. CDR3 bases: TGTGCCAGCAGTTTTGCCGGGACATTGAACACCGGGGAGCTGTTTTTT. Amino acid sequence: CASSFAGTLNTGELFF.

The chain has TRBV28 and TRBJ2-7, with TRBD2 as a possible D gene (6 bases). CDR3 length equals 12 residues. V was shortened by 8 bases and J by 7 bases, with 15 bases between the two germline ends. Germline V gene lookup returns CDR1 MDHEN and CDR2 SYDVKM. This CDR3 reads CASQEGYGEQYF. DNA of the CDR3: TGTGCCAGCCAGGAGGGATATGGGGAGCAGTACTTC.

The chain links TRBV4-1 to TRBJ2-3; D not resolved. Germline V lookup: CDR1 MGHRA, CDR2 YSYEKL. This CDR3 has 15 residues. V was shortened by 0 bases and J by 0 bases, with 7 bases between the two germline ends. The CDR3: CASSQDYTSTDTQYF. The CDR3 DNA is TGCGCCAGCAGCCAAGATTATACTAGCACAGATACGCAGTATTTT.

This clone came up once. This sequence joins TRBV7-2 and TRBJ2-7, with D possibly matching TRBD2 (5 bases). V was cut by 2 bases and J by 0 bases, with 11 bases left in between. The CDR3 spans 15 residues. Germline CDR1 SGHTA, CDR2 FQGNSA. The CDR3 DNA reads as TGTGCCAGCAGCTTATCAACGGGGAACTCCTACGAGCAGTACTTC. Its translation: CASSLSTGNSYEQYF.

The V call is TRBV24-1, the J call TRBJ2-2; 7 bases are a match to TRBD1. This CDR3 has 15 residues. Germline V gene data show CDR1 as KGHDR and CDR2 as SFDVKD. V dropped 4 bases and J dropped 2; count of bases not matched to a gene: 3. The CDR3 DNA sequence: TGTGCCACCAGTGAACGACAGGGAAACACCGGGGAGCTGTTTTTT. Amino acid sequence: CATSERQGNTGELFF.

The chain couples TRBV5-4 to TRBJ2-1; TRBD1 agrees at 12 bases. Germline trimming cut 4 bases from V and 7 bases from J; bases unmatched to any gene: 9. Germline V gene lookup returns CDR1 SGHNT and CDR2 YYREEE (reference sequence). The CDR3 length is 16 residues. The CDR3 nucleotides read TGTGCCAGCAGCCGGGCCCCGGGACAGGGGGCAAATGAGCAGTTCTTC. The encoded protein is CASSRAPGQGANEQFF.

The chain carries TRBV30 and TRBJ2-3, with D tentatively TRBD2 (5 bases). The CDR3 sequence is 14 residues long. Germline-derived CDR1 and CDR2 are GTSNPN and SVGIG (reference sequence). Trimming left V 3 bases short and J 1 base short, with 11 bases between. CDR3 sequence (DNA): TGTGCCTGGAGCCGGGGAGCAGGCACAGATACGCAGTATTTT. Translated, it gives CAWSRGAGTDTQYF.

The chain links TRBV7-7 to TRBJ2-7; possible D gene TRBD2, 7 bases. Germline-derived CDR1 and CDR2 are SSHAT and FNYEAQ (reference sequence). The V end was cut by 5 bases, the J end by 0 bases, with 11 bases between. CDR3 length: 14 residues. CDR3 residues: CASSQGGDSYEQYF. CDR3 in DNA: TGTGCCAGCAGCCAAGGGGGGGACTCCTACGAGCAGTACTTC.

The chain uses TRBV7-2 and TRBJ2-7, with D possibly being TRBD2 (5 bases). Germline loops: CDR1 SGHTA, CDR2 FQGNSA. There are 12 residues in the CDR3. Trimming removed 5 bases at V and 4 bases at J, with 9 bases between. The CDR3 loop reads CASSTRSYEQYF. The CDR3 DNA is TGTGCCAGCAGCACTAGATCGTACGAGCAGTACTTC.

CDR3 sequence: CATSDQQGLLTDTQYF. In DNA form, the CDR3 reads TGTGCCACCAGTGACCAACAGGGTTTGTTGACAGATACGCAGTATTTT. V gene TRBV24-1 combines with J gene TRBJ2-3; weak D call: TRBD1 (6 bases). Trimming stripped 4 bases from V and 3 bases from J, with 16 bases between. The germline gives CDR1 KGHDR, CDR2 SFDVKD. The CDR3 runs 16 residues.

As for this clone: Other DNA sequences within the sample encode an identical CDR3. The chain is built from TRBV5-1 and TRBJ2-2; tentatively, D is TRBD2 (5 bases). This CDR3 has 14 amino acids. Germline V CDR1 and CDR2: SGHRS, YFSETQ. The V gene lost 0 bases and the J gene lost 2 bases, with 5 bases spanning the gap. For the CDR3, the DNA is TGCGCCAGCAGCTTGGGACTAAACACCGGGGAGCTGTTTTTT. Protein: CASSLGLNTGELFF.